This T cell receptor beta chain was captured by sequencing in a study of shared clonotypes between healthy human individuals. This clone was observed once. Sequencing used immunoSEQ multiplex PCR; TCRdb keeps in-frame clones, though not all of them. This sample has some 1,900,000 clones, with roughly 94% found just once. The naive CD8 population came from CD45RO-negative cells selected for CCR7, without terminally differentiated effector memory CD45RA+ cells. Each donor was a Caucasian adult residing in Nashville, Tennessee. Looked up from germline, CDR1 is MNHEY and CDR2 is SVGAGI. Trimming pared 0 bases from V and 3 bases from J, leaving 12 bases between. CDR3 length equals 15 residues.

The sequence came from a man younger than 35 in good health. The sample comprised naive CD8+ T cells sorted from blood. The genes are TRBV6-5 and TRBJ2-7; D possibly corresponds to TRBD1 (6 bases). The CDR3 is CASSYSGASVYEQYF. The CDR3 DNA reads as TGTGCCAGCAGTTACTCGGGGGCAAGCGTCTACGAGCAGTACTTC.